This T cell receptor beta chain is drawn from a study of cytomegalovirus exposure and HLA in healthy donors. Study context: Falling in the Caucasian-associated ancestry cluster were about 82% of approximately 410 genotyped donors.

PCR amplification relied on 60 Vbeta primers (plus 13 Jbeta primers). Clones were read by immunoSEQ multiplex PCR, and TCRdb kept only the in-frame ones, dropping some. This table holds 230,000 or so clones, around 90% found once. This clone was observed once. No antigen is known for it. Study findings and constraints: In terms of immune exposure information, only CMV serostatus was available. The authors excluded some V segments, including TRBV6-2 and TRBV6-3, as indistinguishable.

Trimming shortened V by 3 bases and J by 2 bases, and 11 bases separated the two germline ends. Germline V gene sequence: CDR1 LNHDA, CDR2 SQIVND (reference sequence). CDR3 length: 14 amino acids. The TCR comes from a girl aged 2 to 10 in good health and CMV-seronegative. The chain combines TRBV19 with TRBJ2-7, with D perhaps matching TRBD1 (6 bases). The sample was PBMCs. The CDR3 protein is CASSITGTPYEQYF. As DNA, the CDR3 is TGTGCCAGTAGTATCACCGGGACACCCTACGAGCAGTACTTC.